This TCR beta chain was sequenced during a study of cytomegalovirus exposure and HLA in healthy donors. This clone was counted only a few times. The PCR made use of 60 Vbeta and 13 Jbeta primers. Produced via immunoSEQ multiplex PCR; TCRdb's table is partial and in-frame only. The top ten clones hold 3.2% of a sample with more than 80,000 clones, approximately 64% of them seen once. V lost 1 base, J lost 0 bases, and 16 bases lay in between. This CDR3 comprises 18 residues. Germline CDR1 is SEHNR and CDR2 is FQNEAQ (reference sequence). The V and J genes are TRBV7-9 and TRBJ2-4; unclear D gene. This sequence was found in a man between 60 and 75 years old in good health and CMV-seronegative. The specimen sequenced was PBMCs. CDR3: CASSLGRSNSLAKNIQYF. The CDR3 nucleotides are TGTGCCAGCAGCTTAGGTCGGTCGAACTCCCTAGCCAAAAACATTCAGTACTTC.